This is a list of T cell receptor beta chains from one sample in a study of CD8+ T cells in alopecia areata. Sequencing was performed with immunoSEQ multiplex PCR; in TCRdb, only in-frame clones are kept and a portion is missing. The repertoire holds 95,000 to 100,000 clones, with approximately 66% as singletons. Sequences were derived from CD8+ T cells sorted from blood, sampled at week 4, from a patient treated with tofacitinib. The receptors derive from a human donor with alopecia areata. Each CDR3 is given with its conserved first and last residue. A D gene is named only where the DNA matches it firmly. Clone size is given for some rows only: seen once, a few or many times, or a class if the clone is expanded.

len: 13; v_gene: TRBV29-1; d_gene: NA; abundance: NA; j_gene: TRBJ2-3; CDR3nt: TGCAGCGTTGGGGTCCGAATCACAGATACGCAGTATTTT; CDR3aa: CSVGVRITDTQYF
len: 14; v_gene: TRBV9; d_gene: TRBD1; abundance: few; j_gene: TRBJ2-7; CDR3nt: TGTGCCAGCAGCGTAGGACAGGGTTTTAACGAGCAGTACTTC; CDR3aa: CASSVGQGFNEQYF
len: 15; v_gene: TRBV27; d_gene: NA; abundance: NA; j_gene: TRBJ1-3; CDR3nt: TGTGCCAGCAGTTTAGACAGTAGCTCTGGAAACACCATATATTTT; CDR3aa: CASSLDSSSGNTIYF
len: 14; v_gene: TRBV29-1; d_gene: NA; abundance: NA; j_gene: TRBJ2-1; CDR3nt: TGCAGCGCTGAAAACCCCCTCGGCTACAATGAGCAGTTCTTC; CDR3aa: CSAENPLGYNEQFF
len: 15; v_gene: TRBV4-1; d_gene: TRBD2; abundance: NA; j_gene: TRBJ2-7; CDR3nt: TGCGCCAGCAGCCAAATCGCGGGAGGGTCGGACGAGCAGTACTTC; CDR3aa: CASSQIAGGSDEQYF
len: 12; v_gene: TRBV10-3; d_gene: TRBD1; abundance: NA; j_gene: TRBJ1-2; CDR3nt: TGTGCGGCAGGGGGACAAAATCCTGGCTACACCTTC; CDR3aa: CAAGGQNPGYTF
len: 14; v_gene: TRBV30; d_gene: NA; abundance: NA; j_gene: TRBJ2-7; CDR3nt: TGTGCCTGGGGAGGGACAGCCGGGACCTACGAGCAGTACTTC; CDR3aa: CAWGGTAGTYEQYF
len: 14; v_gene: TRBV29-1; d_gene: TRBD1; abundance: NA; j_gene: TRBJ2-7; CDR3nt: TGCAGCGTTGAGGCCGGGACAGGGGGCTACGAGCAGTACTTC; CDR3aa: CSVEAGTGGYEQYF
len: 12; v_gene: TRBV7-9; d_gene: NA; abundance: few; j_gene: TRBJ2-1; CDR3nt: TGTGCCAGCAGCTCCCGGCTCCCCGGGCAGTTCTTC; CDR3aa: CASSSRLPGQFF
len: 16; v_gene: TRBV28; d_gene: TRBD1; abundance: NA; j_gene: TRBJ2-7; CDR3nt: TGTGCCAGCAGTCCGACAACCGGACAGGGTAGCGACGAGCAGTACTTC; CDR3aa: CASSPTTGQGSDEQYF
len: 13; v_gene: TRBV29-1; d_gene: NA; abundance: few; j_gene: TRBJ2-7; CDR3nt: TGCAGCGTTGAAGCGGGCCTCTCCTACGAGCAGTACTTC; CDR3aa: CSVEAGLSYEQYF
len: 15; v_gene: TRBV4-1; d_gene: NA; abundance: NA; j_gene: TRBJ1-2; CDR3nt: TGCGCCAGCAGCCAAGATCGGGAGGACACCTATGGCTACACCTTC; CDR3aa: CASSQDREDTYGYTF